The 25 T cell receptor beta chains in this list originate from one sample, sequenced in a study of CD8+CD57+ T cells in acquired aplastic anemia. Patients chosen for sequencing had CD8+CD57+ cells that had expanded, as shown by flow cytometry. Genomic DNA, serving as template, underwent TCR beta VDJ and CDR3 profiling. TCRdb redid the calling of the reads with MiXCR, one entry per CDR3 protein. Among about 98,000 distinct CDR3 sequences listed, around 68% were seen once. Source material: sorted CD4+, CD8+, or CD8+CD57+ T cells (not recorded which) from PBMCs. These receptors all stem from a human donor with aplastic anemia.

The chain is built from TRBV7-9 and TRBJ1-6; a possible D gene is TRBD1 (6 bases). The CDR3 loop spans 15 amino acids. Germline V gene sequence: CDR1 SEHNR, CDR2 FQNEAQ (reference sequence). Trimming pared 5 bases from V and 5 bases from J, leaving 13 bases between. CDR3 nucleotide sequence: TGTGCCAGCAGCGAGACAGGAGGGAATAATTCACCCCTCCACTTT. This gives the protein CASSETGGNNSPLHF.

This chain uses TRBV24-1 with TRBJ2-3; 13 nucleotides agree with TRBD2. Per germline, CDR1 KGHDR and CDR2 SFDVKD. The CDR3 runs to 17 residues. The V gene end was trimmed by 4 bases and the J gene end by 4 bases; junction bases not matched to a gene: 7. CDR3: CATSDALGTSGADTQYF. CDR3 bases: TGTGCCACCAGTGACGCTCTCGGGACTAGCGGGGCAGATACGCAGTATTTT.

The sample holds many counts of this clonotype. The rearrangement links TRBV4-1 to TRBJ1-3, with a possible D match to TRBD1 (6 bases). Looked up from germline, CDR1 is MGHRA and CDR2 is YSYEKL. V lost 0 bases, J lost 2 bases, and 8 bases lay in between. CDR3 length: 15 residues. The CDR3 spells CASSQDRGPGNTIYF. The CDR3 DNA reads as TGCGCCAGCAGCCAAGACCGGGGGCCTGGAAACACCATATATTTT.

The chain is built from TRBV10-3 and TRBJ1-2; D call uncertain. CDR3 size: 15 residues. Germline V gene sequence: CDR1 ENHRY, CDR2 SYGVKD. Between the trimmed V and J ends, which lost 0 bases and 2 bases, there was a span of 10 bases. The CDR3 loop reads CAISESGGYNYGYTF. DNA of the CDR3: TGTGCCATCAGTGAGTCAGGTGGTTACAACTATGGCTACACCTTC.

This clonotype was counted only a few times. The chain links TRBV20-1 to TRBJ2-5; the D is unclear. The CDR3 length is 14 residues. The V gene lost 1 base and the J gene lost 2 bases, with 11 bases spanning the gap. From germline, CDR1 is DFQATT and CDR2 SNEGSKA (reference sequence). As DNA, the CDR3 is TGCAGTGCTAGAGTGGTGACCCTACAAGAGACCCAGTACTTC. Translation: CSARVVTLQETQYF.

CDR3 amino acids: CASSVGAAGEIEQYF. CDR3 nucleotides: TGCGCCAGCAGTGTGGGGGCGGCGGGAGAAATCGAGCAGTACTTC. The genes are TRBV10-1 and TRBJ2-7, with D perhaps TRBD2 (7 bases). There are 15 residues in the CDR3. Per germline, CDR1 WNHNN and CDR2 SYGVQD (reference sequence). V was pared by 4 bases and J by 6 bases, with 19 bases between.

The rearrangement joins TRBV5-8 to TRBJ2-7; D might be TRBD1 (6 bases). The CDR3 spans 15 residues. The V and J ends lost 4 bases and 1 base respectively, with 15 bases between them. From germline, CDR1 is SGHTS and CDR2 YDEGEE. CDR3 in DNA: TGTGCCAGCAGCACCCGTTGGGGGCCGTCCTACGAGCAGTACTTC. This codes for CASSTRWGPSYEQYF.

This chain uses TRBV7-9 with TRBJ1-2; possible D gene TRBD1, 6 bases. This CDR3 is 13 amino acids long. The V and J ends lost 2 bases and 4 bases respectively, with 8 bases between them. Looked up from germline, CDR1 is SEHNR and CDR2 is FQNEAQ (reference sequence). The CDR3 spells CASSLLDSYGYTF. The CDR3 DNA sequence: TGTGCCAGCAGCTTACTGGACAGCTATGGCTACACCTTC.

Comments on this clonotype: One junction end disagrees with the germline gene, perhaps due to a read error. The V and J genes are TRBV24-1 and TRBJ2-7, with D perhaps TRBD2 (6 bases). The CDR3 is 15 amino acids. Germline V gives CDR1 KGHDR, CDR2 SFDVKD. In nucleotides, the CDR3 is TGTGCCACCAGTGGTTTGCGGGACGGGAAGGGAGAGCAGTACTTC. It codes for CATSGLRDGKGEQYF.

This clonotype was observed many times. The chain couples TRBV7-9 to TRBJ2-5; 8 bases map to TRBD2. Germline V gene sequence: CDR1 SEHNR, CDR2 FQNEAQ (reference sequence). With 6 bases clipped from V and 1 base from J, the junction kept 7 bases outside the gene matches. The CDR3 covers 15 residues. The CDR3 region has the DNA TGTGCCAGCAGACTAAGTAGCGGGGTCCAAGAGACCCAGTACTTC. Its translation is CASRLSSGVQETQYF.

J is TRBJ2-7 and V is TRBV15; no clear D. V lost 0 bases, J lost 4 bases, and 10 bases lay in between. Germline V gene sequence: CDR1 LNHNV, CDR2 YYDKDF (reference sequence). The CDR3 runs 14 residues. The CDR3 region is CATSRDKARYEQYF. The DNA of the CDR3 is TGTGCCACCAGCAGAGATAAGGCCAGATACGAGCAGTACTTC.

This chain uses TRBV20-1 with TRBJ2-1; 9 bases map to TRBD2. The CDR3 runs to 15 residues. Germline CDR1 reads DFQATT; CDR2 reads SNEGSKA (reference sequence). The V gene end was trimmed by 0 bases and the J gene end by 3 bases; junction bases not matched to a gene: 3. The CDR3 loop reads CSAREGLAFYNEQFF. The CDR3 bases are TGCAGTGCTAGAGAGGGACTAGCTTTCTACAATGAGCAGTTCTTC.

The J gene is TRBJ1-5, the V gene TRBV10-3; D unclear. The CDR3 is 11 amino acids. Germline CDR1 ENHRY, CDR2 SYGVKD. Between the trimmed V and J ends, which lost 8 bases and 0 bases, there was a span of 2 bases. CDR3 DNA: TGTGCCATCGGTAGCAATCAGCCCCAGCATTTT. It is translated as CAIGSNQPQHF.

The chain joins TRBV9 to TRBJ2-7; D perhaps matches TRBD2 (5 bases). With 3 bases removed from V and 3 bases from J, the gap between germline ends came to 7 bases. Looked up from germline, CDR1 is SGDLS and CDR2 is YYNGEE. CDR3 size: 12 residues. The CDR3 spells CASSGEGYEQYF. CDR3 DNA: TGTGCCAGCAGCGGAGAGGGCTACGAGCAGTACTTC.

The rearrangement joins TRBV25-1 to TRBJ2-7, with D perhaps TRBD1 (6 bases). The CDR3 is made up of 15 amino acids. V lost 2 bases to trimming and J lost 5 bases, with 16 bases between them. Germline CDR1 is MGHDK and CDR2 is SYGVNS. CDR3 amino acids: CASSEGSMAGDEQYF. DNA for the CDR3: TGTGCCAGCAGTGAAGGATCTATGGCAGGGGACGAGCAGTACTTC.

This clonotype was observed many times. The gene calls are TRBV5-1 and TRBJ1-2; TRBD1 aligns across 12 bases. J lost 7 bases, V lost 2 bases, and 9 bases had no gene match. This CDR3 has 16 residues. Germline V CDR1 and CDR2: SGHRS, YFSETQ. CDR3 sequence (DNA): TGCGCCAGCAGCTTTGTCCCGGGACAGGGGGCAGTTGGCTACACCTTC. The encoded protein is CASSFVPGQGAVGYTF.

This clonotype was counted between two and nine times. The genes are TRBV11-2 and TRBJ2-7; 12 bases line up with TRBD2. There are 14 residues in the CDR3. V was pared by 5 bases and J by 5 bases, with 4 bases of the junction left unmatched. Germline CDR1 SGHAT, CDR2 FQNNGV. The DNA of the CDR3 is TGTGCCAGCAGCGATGGACTAGCGGGGAACGAGCAGTACTTC. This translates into CASSDGLAGNEQYF.

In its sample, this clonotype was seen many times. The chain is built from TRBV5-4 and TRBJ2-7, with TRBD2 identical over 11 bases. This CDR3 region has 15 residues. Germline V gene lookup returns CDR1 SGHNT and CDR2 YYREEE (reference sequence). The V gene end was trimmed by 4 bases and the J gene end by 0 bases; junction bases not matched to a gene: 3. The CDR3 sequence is CASSKTSGSSYEQYF. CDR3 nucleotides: TGTGCCAGCAGCAAAACTAGCGGGAGCTCCTACGAGCAGTACTTC.

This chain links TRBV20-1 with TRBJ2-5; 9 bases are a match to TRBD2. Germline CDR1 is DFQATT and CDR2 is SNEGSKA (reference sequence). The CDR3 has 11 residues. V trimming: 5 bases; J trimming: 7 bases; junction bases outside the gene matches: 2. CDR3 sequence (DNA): TGCAGTGCTGGGACTAGCATGACCCAGTACTTC. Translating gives CSAGTSMTQYF.

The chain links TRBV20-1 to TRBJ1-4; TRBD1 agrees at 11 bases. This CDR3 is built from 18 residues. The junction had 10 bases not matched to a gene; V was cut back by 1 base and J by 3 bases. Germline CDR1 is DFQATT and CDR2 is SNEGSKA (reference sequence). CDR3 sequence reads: CSARVLGQGVWPNEKLFF. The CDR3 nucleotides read TGCAGTGCTAGAGTTCTGGGACAGGGGGTTTGGCCTAATGAAAAACTGTTTTTT.

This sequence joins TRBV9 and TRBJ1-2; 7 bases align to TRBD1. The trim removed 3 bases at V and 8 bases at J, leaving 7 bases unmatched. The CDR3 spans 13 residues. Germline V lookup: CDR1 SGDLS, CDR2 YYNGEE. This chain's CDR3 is CASSAGGRFGYTF. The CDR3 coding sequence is TGTGCCAGCAGCGCAGGGGGGCGTTTCGGCTACACCTTC.

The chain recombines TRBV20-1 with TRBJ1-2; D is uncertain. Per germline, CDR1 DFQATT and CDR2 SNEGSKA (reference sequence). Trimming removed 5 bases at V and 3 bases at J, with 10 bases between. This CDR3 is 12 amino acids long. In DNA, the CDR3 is TGCAGTGCTCCCCCTATACACTATGGCTACACCTTC. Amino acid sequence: CSAPPIHYGYTF.

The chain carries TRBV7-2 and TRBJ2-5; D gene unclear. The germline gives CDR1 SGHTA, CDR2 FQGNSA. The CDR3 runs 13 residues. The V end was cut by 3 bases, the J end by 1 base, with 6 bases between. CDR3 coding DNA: TGTGCCAGCAGCTTTGGGCCCCAAGAGACCCAGTACTTC. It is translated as CASSFGPQETQYF.

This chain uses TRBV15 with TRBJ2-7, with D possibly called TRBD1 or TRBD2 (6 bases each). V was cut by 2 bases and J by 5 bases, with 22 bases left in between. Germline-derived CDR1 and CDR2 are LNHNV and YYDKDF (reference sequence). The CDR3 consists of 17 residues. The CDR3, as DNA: TGTGCCACCAGCAGACATATACAGGGACTCGACTCAAACGAGCAGTACTTC. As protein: CATSRHIQGLDSNEQYF.

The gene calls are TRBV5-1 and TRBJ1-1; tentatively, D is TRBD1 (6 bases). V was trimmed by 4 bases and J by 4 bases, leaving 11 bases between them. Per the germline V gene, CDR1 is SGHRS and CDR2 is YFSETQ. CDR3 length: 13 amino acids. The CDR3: CASSPRGGTEAFF. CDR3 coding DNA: TGCGCCAGCAGCCCTAGGGGGGGCACTGAAGCTTTCTTT.